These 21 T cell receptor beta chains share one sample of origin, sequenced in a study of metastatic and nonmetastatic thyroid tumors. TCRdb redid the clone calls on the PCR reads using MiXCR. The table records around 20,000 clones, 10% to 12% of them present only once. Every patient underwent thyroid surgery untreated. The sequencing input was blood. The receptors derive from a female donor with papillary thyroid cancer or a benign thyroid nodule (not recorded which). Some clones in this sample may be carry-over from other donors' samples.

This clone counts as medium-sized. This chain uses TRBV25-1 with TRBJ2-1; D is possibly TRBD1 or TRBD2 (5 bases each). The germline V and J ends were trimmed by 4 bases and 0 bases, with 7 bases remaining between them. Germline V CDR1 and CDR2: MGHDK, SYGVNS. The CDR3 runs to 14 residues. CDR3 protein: CASSGDGSYNEQFF. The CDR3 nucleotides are TGTGCCAGCAGTGGGGACGGCTCCTACAATGAGCAGTTCTTC. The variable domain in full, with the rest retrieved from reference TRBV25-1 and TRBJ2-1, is EADIYQTPRYLVIGTGKKITLECSQTMGHDKMYWYQQDPGMELHLIHYSYGVNSTEKGDLSSESTVSRIRTEHFPLTLESARPSHTSQYLCASSGDGSYNEQFFGPGTRLTVL.

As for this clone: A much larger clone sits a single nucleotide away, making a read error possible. The CDR3 spells CDSSMGSADTQHF. The CDR3 DNA reads as TGTGACAGTAGTATGGGTAGCGCAGATACGCAGCATTTT. The rearrangement links TRBV19 to TRBJ2-3; D is uncertain. The J call is uncertain, as TRBJ1-5 better fits the DNA end. Looked up from germline, CDR1 is LNHDA and CDR2 is SQIVND (reference sequence). This CDR3 contains 13 residues.

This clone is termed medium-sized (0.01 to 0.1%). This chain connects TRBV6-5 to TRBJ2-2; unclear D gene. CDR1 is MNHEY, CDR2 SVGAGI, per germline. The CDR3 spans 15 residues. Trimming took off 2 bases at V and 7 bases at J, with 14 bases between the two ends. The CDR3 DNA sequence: TGTGCCAGCAGTTACCATGCGGCCGGCGGCGGGGAGCTGTTTTTT. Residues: CASSYHAAGGGELFF.

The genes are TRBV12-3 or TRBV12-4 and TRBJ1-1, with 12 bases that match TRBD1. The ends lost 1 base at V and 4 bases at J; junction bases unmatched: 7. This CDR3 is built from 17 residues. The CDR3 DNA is TGTGCCAGCAGTTTAGGGCGGGACAGGGGGCATGTCACTGAAGCTTTCTTT. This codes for CASSLGRDRGHVTEAFF.

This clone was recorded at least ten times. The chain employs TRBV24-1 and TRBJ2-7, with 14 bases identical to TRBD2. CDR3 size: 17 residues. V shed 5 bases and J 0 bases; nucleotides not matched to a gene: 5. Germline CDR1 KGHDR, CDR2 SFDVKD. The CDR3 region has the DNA TGTGCCACCAGTGCCCGGACTAGCGGGAGGAACTCCTACGAGCAGTACTTC. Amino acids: CATSARTSGRNSYEQYF.

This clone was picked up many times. CDR3 residues: CASAWRISYEQYF. Here the CDR3 DNA reads TGTGCCAGTGCTTGGAGAATTTCCTACGAGCAGTACTTC. The rearrangement links TRBV19 to TRBJ2-7; D not resolved. Per germline, CDR1 LNHDA and CDR2 SQIVND (reference sequence). CDR3 length: 13 residues. V gave up 8 bases and J gave up 1 base, with 12 bases separating them.

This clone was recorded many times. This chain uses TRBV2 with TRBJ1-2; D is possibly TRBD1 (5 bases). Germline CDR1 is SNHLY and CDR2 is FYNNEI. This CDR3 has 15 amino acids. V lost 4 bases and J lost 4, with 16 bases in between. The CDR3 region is CASSGFSGWGYGYTF. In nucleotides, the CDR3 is TGTGCCAGCAGTGGTTTTTCAGGGTGGGGCTATGGCTACACCTTC.

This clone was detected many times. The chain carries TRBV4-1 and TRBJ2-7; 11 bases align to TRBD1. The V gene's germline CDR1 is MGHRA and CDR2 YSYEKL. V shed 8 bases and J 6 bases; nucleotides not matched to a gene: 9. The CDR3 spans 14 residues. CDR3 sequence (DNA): TGCGCCAGCGGCCTAAGGACAGGGGGCAGCGAGCAGTACTTC. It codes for CASGLRTGGSEQYF.

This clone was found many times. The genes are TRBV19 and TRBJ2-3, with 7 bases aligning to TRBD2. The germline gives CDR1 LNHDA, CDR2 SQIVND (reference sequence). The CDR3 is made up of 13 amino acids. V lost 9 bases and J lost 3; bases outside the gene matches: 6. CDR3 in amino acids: CARVREQTDTQYF. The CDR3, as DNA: TGTGCCAGGGTGCGGGAGCAAACAGATACGCAGTATTTT.

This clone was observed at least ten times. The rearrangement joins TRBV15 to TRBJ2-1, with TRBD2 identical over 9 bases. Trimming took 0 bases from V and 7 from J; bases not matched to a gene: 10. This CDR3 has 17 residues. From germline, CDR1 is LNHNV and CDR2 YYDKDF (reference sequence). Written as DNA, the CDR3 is TGTGCCACCAGCAGAGATACAGCGCGGGAGGGCCATAATGAGCAGTTCTTC. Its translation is CATSRDTAREGHNEQFF.

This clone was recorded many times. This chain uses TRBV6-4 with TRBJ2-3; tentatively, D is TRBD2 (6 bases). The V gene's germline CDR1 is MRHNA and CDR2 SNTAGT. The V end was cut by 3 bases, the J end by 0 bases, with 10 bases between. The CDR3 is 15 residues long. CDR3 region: CASSEGGSSTDTQYF. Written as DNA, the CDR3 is TGTGCCAGCAGTGAGGGGGGATCTAGCACAGATACGCAGTATTTT.

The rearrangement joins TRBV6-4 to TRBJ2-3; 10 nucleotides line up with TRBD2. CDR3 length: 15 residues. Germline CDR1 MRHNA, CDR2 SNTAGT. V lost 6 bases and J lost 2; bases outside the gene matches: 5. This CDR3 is CASRVLAGSTDTQYF. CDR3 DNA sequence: TGTGCCAGCAGGGTACTAGCGGGATCCACAGATACGCAGTATTTT.

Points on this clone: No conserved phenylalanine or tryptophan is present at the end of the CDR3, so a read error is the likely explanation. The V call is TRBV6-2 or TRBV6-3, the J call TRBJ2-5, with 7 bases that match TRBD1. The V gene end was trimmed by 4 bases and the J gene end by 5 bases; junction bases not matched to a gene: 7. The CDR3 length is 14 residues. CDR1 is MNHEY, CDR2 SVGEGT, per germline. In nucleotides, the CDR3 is TGTGCCAGCAGTTCCACAGGGGTCGCCGAGACCCAGTACGTC. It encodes CASSSTGVAETQYV.

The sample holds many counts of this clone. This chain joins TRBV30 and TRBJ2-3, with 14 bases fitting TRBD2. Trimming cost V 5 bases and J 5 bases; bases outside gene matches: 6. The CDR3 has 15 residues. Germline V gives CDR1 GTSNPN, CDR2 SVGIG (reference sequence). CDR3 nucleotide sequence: TGTGCCTGGGGCTCCGGACTAGCGGGAGGAGATACGCAGTATTTT. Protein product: CAWGSGLAGGDTQYF.

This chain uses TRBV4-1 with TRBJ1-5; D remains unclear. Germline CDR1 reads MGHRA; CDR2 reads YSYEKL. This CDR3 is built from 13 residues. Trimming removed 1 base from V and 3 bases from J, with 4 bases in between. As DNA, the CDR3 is TGCGCCAGCAGCCAAGGTGACAATCAGCCCCAGCATTTT. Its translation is CASSQGDNQPQHF.

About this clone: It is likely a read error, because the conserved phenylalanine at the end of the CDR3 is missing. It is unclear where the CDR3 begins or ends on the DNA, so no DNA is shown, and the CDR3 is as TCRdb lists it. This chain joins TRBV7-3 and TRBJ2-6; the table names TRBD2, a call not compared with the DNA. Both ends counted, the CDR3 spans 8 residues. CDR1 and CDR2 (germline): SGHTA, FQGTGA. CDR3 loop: CASSLTGG.

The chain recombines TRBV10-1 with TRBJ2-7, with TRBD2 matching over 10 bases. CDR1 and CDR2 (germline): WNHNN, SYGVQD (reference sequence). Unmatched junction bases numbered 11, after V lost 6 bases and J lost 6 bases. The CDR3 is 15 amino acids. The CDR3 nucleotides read TGCGCCAGCAGCACTAGCGGGGCACAGGGAGCCGAGCAGTACTTC. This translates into CASSTSGAQGAEQYF.

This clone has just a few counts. CDR3 bases: TGTGCCAGCAGCCACCTAACAGCGCTCCAAGAGACCCAGTACTTC. Translated, it gives CASSHLTALQETQYF. The chain carries TRBV3-1 and TRBJ2-5; D is uncertain. CDR3 length: 15 residues. Germline V gene lookup returns CDR1 LGHDT and CDR2 YNNKEL (reference sequence). V was shortened by 3 bases and J by 1 base, with 12 bases between the two germline ends.

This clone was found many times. DNA for the CDR3: TGCGCCAGCAGCCAATTCAGGGAGATAAATCAGCCCCAGCATTTT. This codes for CASSQFREINQPQHF. The chain joins TRBV4-1 to TRBJ1-5, with D possibly TRBD1 on 5 matching bases. There are 15 residues in the CDR3. Trimming removed 2 bases at V and 4 bases at J, with 12 bases between. Germline V gene data show CDR1 as MGHRA and CDR2 as YSYEKL.

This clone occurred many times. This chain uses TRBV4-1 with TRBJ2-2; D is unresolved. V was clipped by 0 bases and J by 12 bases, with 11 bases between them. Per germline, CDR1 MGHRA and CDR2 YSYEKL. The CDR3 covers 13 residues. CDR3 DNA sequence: TGCGCCAGCAGCCAAGACACCGGGTACCAGCTGTTTTTT. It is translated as CASSQDTGYQLFF.

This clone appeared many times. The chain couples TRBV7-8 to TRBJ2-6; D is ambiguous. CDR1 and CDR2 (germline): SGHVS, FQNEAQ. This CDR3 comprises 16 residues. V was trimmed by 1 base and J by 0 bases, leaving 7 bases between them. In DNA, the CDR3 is TGTGCCAGCAGCTTAGGACCTTACTCTGGGGCCAACGTCCTGACTTTC. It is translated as CASSLGPYSGANVLTF.